Listed here are 15 T cell receptor beta chains from one sample, sequenced in a study of molecular identifiers for immune sequencing clone quantification. TCRdb re-derived calls from the PCR reads in MiXCR, one entry per CDR3 protein. The data show about 330,000 distinct CDR3 sequences, roughly a quarter seen once. The sequencing sample was made of naive CD8+ T cells from blood, with Jurkat cell RNA spiked in. Stated subset: FACS-sorted CD8+CD4-CCR7+CD45RA+ naive T cells. All receptors derive from a human donor in good health. Some libraries in this study had Jurkat cell RNA spiked in.

Comments on this clonotype: A much larger clone lies one base from this, so it may be a read error. This sequence joins TRBV7-2 and TRBJ1-2; a possible D gene is TRBD1 (6 bases). The CDR3 spans 15 residues. From germline, CDR1 is SGHTA and CDR2 FQGNSA. The V end was cut by 4 bases, the J end by 5 bases, with 17 bases between. The CDR3 sequence: CASSSAGTNLYGYTF. Written as DNA, the CDR3 is TGTGCCAGCAGCTCGGCCGGGACAAACCTTTATGGCTACACCTTC.

The genes are TRBV7-9 and TRBJ2-7, with a tentative D call TRBD2 (6 bases). V was pared by 5 bases and J by 5 bases, with 16 bases between. Per the germline V gene, CDR1 is SEHNR and CDR2 is FQNEAQ (reference sequence). There are 14 residues in the CDR3. The CDR3 loop is CASSRTTSPHEQYF. The CDR3 DNA sequence: TGTGCCAGCAGCAGGACGACTAGTCCCCACGAGCAGTACTTC. The full variable domain, in which reference TRBV7-9 and TRBJ2-7 provide the parts outside the CDR3, is DTGVSQNPRHKITKRGQNVTFRCDPISEHNRLYWYRQTLGQGPEFLTYFQNEAQLEKSRLLSDRFSAERPKGSFSTLEIQRTEQGDSAMYLCASSRTTSPHEQYFGPGTRLTVT.

This clonotype was seen more than once but under ten times. The chain joins TRBV4-2 to TRBJ2-7, with unresolved D. The CDR3 runs 15 residues. CDR1 is LGHNA, CDR2 YNFKEQ, per germline. Trimming took off 0 bases at V and 2 bases at J, with 11 bases between the two ends. This chain's CDR3 is CASSQEVGSPYEQYF. The CDR3 DNA sequence: TGTGCCAGCAGCCAAGAGGTTGGCAGTCCCTACGAGCAGTACTTC.

V usage is TRBV27 and J usage is TRBJ2-7; a weak D match, TRBD2 (5 bases). Germline V gene sequence: CDR1 MNHEY, CDR2 SMNVEV (reference sequence). The CDR3 has 13 amino acids. The CDR3 here is CTTAVRGSYEQYF. CDR3 in DNA: TGTACCACCGCGGTCCGGGGATCCTACGAGCAGTACTTC.

This clonotype was counted many times. This chain links TRBV5-4 with TRBJ2-7; TRBD1 agrees at 7 bases. The CDR3 covers 13 residues. Looked up from germline, CDR1 is SGHNT and CDR2 is YYREEE (reference sequence). The trim removed 3 bases at V and 2 bases at J, leaving 2 bases unmatched. CDR3 coding DNA: TGTGCCAGCAGCTGGGGACAGACCTACGAGCAGTACTTC. It is translated as CASSWGQTYEQYF.

This chain links TRBV28 with TRBJ2-1; D gene uncertain. Trimming cost V 8 bases and J 3 bases, with 11 bases left between them. In germline, CDR1 is MDHEN, CDR2 SYDVKM. The CDR3 spans 13 residues. CDR3: CASLDRGYNEQFF. The CDR3 nucleotides are TGTGCCAGCTTGGACCGCGGCTACAATGAGCAGTTCTTC. The complete variable domain, with remaining parts taken from reference TRBV28 and TRBJ2-1, reads DVKVTQSSRYLVKRTGEKVFLECVQDMDHENMFWYRQDPGLGLRLIYFSYDVKMKEKGDIPEGYSVSREKKERFSLILESASTNQTSMYLCASLDRGYNEQFFGPGTRLTVL.

This clonotype was seen only a few times. The chain joins TRBV30 to TRBJ1-1; D ambiguous. V was clipped by 2 bases and J by 3 bases, with 16 bases between them. This CDR3 comprises 15 residues. CDR1 is GTSNPN and CDR2 is SVGIG in the germline V gene (reference sequence). In DNA form, the CDR3 reads TGTGCCTGGAGTCCCCCCGACAAGTTCGACACTGAAGCTTTCTTT. Its translation is CAWSPPDKFDTEAFF.

There are many counts of this clonotype. The gene calls are TRBV9 and TRBJ2-7, with TRBD1 identical over 7 bases. CDR1 and CDR2 from the germline V gene are SGDLS and YYNGEE. The CDR3 is 13 amino acids. Losses at the gene ends were 3 bases for V and 4 bases for J; bases not matched to a gene: 4. The CDR3 nucleotides read TGTGCCAGCAGCGCCGAGACAGGGTACGAGCAGTACTTC. Amino acid sequence: CASSAETGYEQYF.

Notes on this clonotype: This clone may be a read error of a much larger clone one base away. The chain has TRBV28 and TRBJ2-6; possibly TRBD1 for D (6 bases). The CDR3 sequence is 15 residues long. The germline gives CDR1 MDHEN, CDR2 SYDVKM. The CDR3 loop reads CASSDYRAGANVLAF. The DNA for the CDR3 is TGTGCCAGCAGTGATTACAGGGCTGGGGCCAACGTCCTGGCTTTC.

This clonotype was counted many times. The V gene is TRBV5-1, the J gene TRBJ2-7; a possible D gene is TRBD2 (6 bases). V lost 3 bases and J lost 0, with 10 bases in between. Germline CDR1 and CDR2: SGHRS and YFSETQ. The CDR3 extends over 14 amino acids. CDR3: CASSWRGDSYEQYF. The CDR3 DNA follows: TGCGCCAGCAGCTGGAGGGGCGACTCCTACGAGCAGTACTTC.

This clonotype was recorded many times. V is TRBV13 and J is TRBJ2-2, with D perhaps matching TRBD1 or TRBD2 (5 bases each). The CDR3 has 12 residues. V was trimmed by 5 bases and J by 5 bases, leaving 6 bases between them. From germline, CDR1 is PRHDT and CDR2 FYEKMQ (reference sequence). DNA of the CDR3: TGTGCCAGCAGCGGGACGACCGGGGAGCTGTTTTTT. It specifies CASSGTTGELFF.

This clonotype turned up a few times. The CDR3 loop reads CASSLEAGREYQETQYF. CDR3 DNA sequence: TGTGCCAGCAGTTTAGAAGCGGGACGGGAATACCAAGAGACCCAGTACTTC. The chain couples TRBV12-3 or TRBV12-4 to TRBJ2-5, with 7 bases matching TRBD2. This CDR3 spans 17 amino acids. With V trimmed by 1 base and J by 0 bases, 8 bases remained unmatched.

This chain connects TRBV27 to TRBJ2-7; 9 bases line up with TRBD2. The germline CDR1 and CDR2 sequences are MNHEY and SMNVEV (reference sequence). Trimming cost V 2 bases and J 5 bases; bases outside gene matches: 10. There are 16 residues in the CDR3. The CDR3, as DNA: TGTGCCAGCAGTTTACTAGCGGGGCCCCGTTTGGACGAGCAGTACTTC. The encoded protein is CASSLLAGPRLDEQYF.

In its sample, this clonotype was seen a few times. In DNA form, the CDR3 reads TGTGCCAGCAGCTCAACCCCGGACAGGAGCGCATATGGCTACACCTTC. Residues: CASSSTPDRSAYGYTF. The chain joins TRBV7-6 to TRBJ1-2, with TRBD1 matching 7 bases. The trim removed 4 bases at V and 5 bases at J, leaving 13 bases unmatched. CDR1 is SGHVS, CDR2 FNYEAQ, per germline. CDR3 length equals 16 residues.

The chain links TRBV20-1 to TRBJ2-7, with 9 positions matching TRBD1. The V segment lost 6 bases and the J segment 6 bases; nucleotides outside the gene matches: 12. Germline loops: CDR1 DFQATT, CDR2 SNEGSKA (reference sequence). The CDR3 is 14 residues long. Written as DNA, the CDR3 is TGCAGTGCAACCGGGACAGGGTTTGACTTCGAGCAGTACTTC. As protein: CSATGTGFDFEQYF.